These T cell receptor beta chains were read from a single sample in a study of T cell responses to AZD1222 COVID-19 vaccine. Assay used: immunoSEQ multiplex PCR; TCRdb lists only in-frame clones, some missing. The repertoire holds approximately 88,000 clones, with less than 90% as singletons. The sequencing used peripheral blood, collected 28 days after the second AZD1222 dose. The receptors were gathered from an adult who received the AZD1222 COVID-19 vaccine. Both conserved end residues are part of each CDR3. A D gene is named only where the DNA matches it firmly.

TRBV5-1	TRBJ2-1	TRBD2	CASRDASGNNEQFF
TRBV2	TRBJ1-1	TRBD1	CASSVQGGSAEAFF
TRBV5-4	TRBJ2-1	TRBD2	CASTRGLAGLSSYNEQFF
TRBV7-9	TRBJ1-1	-	CASSTRGPLNTEAFF
TRBV6-6	TRBJ2-3	TRBD1	CASSPRGQGTSDTQYF
TRBV2	TRBJ1-2	-	CAGGSPGRPYGYTF
TRBV4-1	TRBJ1-5	-	CASSQGSIATYSNQPQHF
TRBV10-1	TRBJ2-2	-	CASSRDINTGELFF
TRBV10-3	TRBJ1-1	TRBD1	CAISDGTGFTEAFF
TRBV7-9	TRBJ2-7	TRBD2	CASSPGLAGVDYEQYF
TRBV5-8	TRBJ1-4	-	CASQQVMHEKLFF
TRBV11-2	TRBJ1-3	-	CASSPSGGRTGNTIYF
TRBV5-4	TRBJ1-2	-	CASSLNAGYTF
TRBV2	TRBJ1-5	-	CASSEAVENQPQHF
TRBV3-1/TRBV3-2	TRBJ2-7	TRBD2	CASSRNIPGLGAYEQYF
TRBV9	TRBJ1-3	-	CASSGTRRGDSGNTIYF
TRBV27	TRBJ2-2	-	CASSLIRTGELFF
TRBV18	TRBJ1-1	-	CASRRDRTATEAFF
TRBV5-1	TRBJ1-1	-	CASSLITGLNTEAFF
TRBV4-1	TRBJ1-2	-	CASSQVPGRRDGYTF
TRBV11-2	TRBJ1-4	-	CASSLVSLATNEKLFF
TRBV12-3/TRBV12-4	TRBJ1-2	-	CASSPGRFYGYTF
TRBV2	TRBJ2-7	-	CASSTRQGGLNEQYF
TRBV28	TRBJ1-1	TRBD1	CASSPRTGGAPEAFF
TRBV19	TRBJ2-2	-	CASSIDKLQGRTGELFF
TRBV9	TRBJ2-3	-	CASSPGPLDTQYF
TRBV6-5	TRBJ1-1	-	CASSPGPGGTEAFF
TRBV5-5	TRBJ1-4	TRBD1	CASSLGGTVEKLFF
TRBV2	TRBJ2-6	-	CATNPGLGANVLTF
TRBV7-9	TRBJ1-2	-	CASSLLEGGGYTF
TRBV19	TRBJ1-1	-	CASSTDLNTEAFF
TRBV5-1	TRBJ2-2	-	CASSFSVVGAGELFF
TRBV7-8	TRBJ2-1	-	CASSLKSVGINNEQFF
TRBV13	TRBJ2-1	TRBD1	CASSLGGGLNYNEQFF
TRBV5-5	TRBJ2-1	TRBD1	CASSSVPGQGWNEQFF
TRBV6-5	TRBJ2-1	TRBD1	CASKPGQVYNEQFF
TRBV7-4	TRBJ1-5	TRBD1	CASSLMRDRVDQPQHF
TRBV7-2	TRBJ2-2	-	CASSFDTRAGELFF
TRBV27	TRBJ1-2	-	CASSLWGEGYGYTF
TRBV27	TRBJ2-7	-	CASSLAPGGVYEQYF
TRBV7-3	TRBJ1-1	-	CASSLSANTEAFF
TRBV5-1	TRBJ2-6	-	CASSLYLQTRANVLTF
TRBV6-5	TRBJ1-5	-	CASSLTENSNQPQHF
TRBV2	TRBJ1-4	TRBD1	CASSEGTGGEKLFF
TRBV10-1	TRBJ2-1	-	CASSESRGSSYNEQFF
TRBV10-3	TRBJ1-5	TRBD1	CAISDRENQPQHF
TRBV13	TRBJ2-3	-	CASSLNRGSTDTQYF
TRBV5-1	TRBJ1-1	-	CASSLHGGDEAFF
TRBV7-9	TRBJ2-7	-	CASSRQETYEQYF
TRBV14	TRBJ1-1	-	CASSQGQSWGLNTEAFF
TRBV19	TRBJ1-1	TRBD1	CASSAQGAAEAFF
TRBV11-2	TRBJ2-1	-	CASALAAYNEQFF
TRBV2	TRBJ2-1	TRBD1	CASSEGTGIYNEQFF
TRBV19	TRBJ2-3	TRBD1	CASSHPGQGADTQYF
TRBV11-2	TRBJ1-6	-	CASAQGRNSPLHF